The 2 T cell receptor beta chains presented below share a single source sample, sequenced in a study of T cells in localized non-small cell lung cancer. Data came from immunoSEQ multiplex PCR; TCRdb stores just in-frame clones and leaves some out. The table shows approximately 54,000 clones, with approximately 80% occurring only once. This sample comprised peripheral blood, obtained before any cancer treatment. All receptors derive from a female donor of 60 years or more with stage II squamous cell lung carcinoma.

This clone has just one count. The rearrangement joins TRBV4-3 to TRBJ1-5; D not resolved. Trimming shortened V by 0 bases and J by 0 bases, and 6 bases separated the two germline ends. Germline V gene sequence: CDR1 LGHNA, CDR2 YSLEER. The CDR3 covers 15 residues. The CDR3 DNA sequence: TGCGCCAGCAGCCAAGATTCGGCTAGCAATCAGCCCCAGCATTTT. It specifies CASSQDSASNQPQHF.

The chain carries TRBV6-4 and TRBJ1-2, with TRBD1 matching over 9 bases. V was clipped by 0 bases and J by 6 bases; unmatched bases: 5. The CDR3 covers 15 residues. CDR1 and CDR2 (germline): MRHNA, SNTAGT. CDR3 sequence (DNA): TGTGCCAGCAGTGACTCTCCCGGGACAGGGAATGGCTACACCTTC. Its protein product is CASSDSPGTGNGYTF.